This entry lists 20 T cell receptor beta chains sequenced from one sample in a study of CD8 T cells in ankylosing spondylitis. MiXCR was run by TCRdb on the 5' RACE reads, yielding one entry per CDR3 protein. Here the sample spans under 250,000 distinct CDR3 sequences, more than 25% being singletons. The sequenced sample consisted of blood, either unsorted or a sorted T cell fraction (not recorded which). The receptors were gathered from a male donor with ankylosing spondylitis or in good health (not recorded which).

The J gene is TRBJ2-7, the V gene TRBV5-5; 10 positions agree with TRBD2. The CDR3 is made up of 15 amino acids. Trimming removed 4 bases from V and 3 bases from J; junction bases left unmatched: 7. Germline CDR1 reads SGHKS; CDR2 reads YYEKEE (reference sequence). CDR3 nucleotide sequence: TGTGCCAGCAGCCCCAGCGGGGGGGTGCACTACGAGCAGTACTTC. Translation: CASSPSGGVHYEQYF.

This clonotype was observed a few times. The rearrangement uses TRBV5-5 and TRBJ2-4; the D gene is possibly TRBD1 (6 bases). Germline CDR1 is SGHKS and CDR2 is YYEKEE (reference sequence). The CDR3 is 16 residues long. V lost 1 base, J lost 0 bases, and 11 bases lay in between. The CDR3 loop reads CASSLRTVEAKNIQYF. In DNA form, the CDR3 reads TGTGCCAGCAGCTTGCGGACAGTTGAAGCCAAAAACATTCAGTACTTC.

The V call is TRBV10-3, the J call TRBJ2-5, with 9 bases identical to TRBD1. The CDR3 length is 14 residues. J gave up 5 bases and V 10 bases, and 11 bases lay outside the gene matches. The germline V gene encodes CDR1 ENHRY and CDR2 SYGVKD. The CDR3 DNA reads TGTGCCAGCAGCACGGACAGGGGCGGGGAGACCCAGTACTTC. It yields the protein CASSTDRGGETQYF.

The genes are TRBV12-3 or TRBV12-4 and TRBJ2-5; TRBD2 matches 9 bases. The CDR3 runs 19 residues. The J segment lost 7 bases and the V segment lost 3 bases, leaving 21 bases of the junction unmatched. For the CDR3, the DNA is TGTGCCAGCAGTTTCCCGGGGGTAGCGGGGGACACACGAATGGGGACCCAGTACTTC. Its translation is CASSFPGVAGDTRMGTQYF.

This chain links TRBV20-1 with TRBJ2-3, with D possibly being TRBD1 or TRBD2 (5 bases each). Germline CDR1 reads DFQATT; CDR2 reads SNEGSKA (reference sequence). This CDR3 spans 14 amino acids. V lost 6 bases, J lost 2 bases, and 15 bases lay in between. CDR3: CSADLRGPTDTQYF. The CDR3 bases are TGCAGTGCCGATCTCCGGGGCCCCACAGATACGCAGTATTTT.

The chain combines TRBV28 with TRBJ2-3; D is possibly TRBD1 or TRBD2 (5 bases each). The CDR3 extends over 14 amino acids. Trimming shortened V by 10 bases and J by 0 bases, and 14 bases separated the two germline ends. Per the germline V gene, CDR1 is MDHEN and CDR2 is SYDVKM. The CDR3 nucleotides read TGTGCCACCTCGCCTGGGGGAAGCACAGATACGCAGTATTTT. Residues: CATSPGGSTDTQYF.

Concerning this clonotype itself: An end of the junction does not agree with germline; a read error may underlie this. In nucleotides, the CDR3 is TGTGCCGGCAGTTTATTGACAGGGTGGCCTGAAGCTTTCTTT. Protein sequence: CAGSLLTGWPEAFF. The chain links TRBV28 to TRBJ1-1, with 7 bases identical to TRBD1. The CDR3 contains 14 residues. CDR1 is MDHEN, CDR2 SYDVKM, per germline. Complete variable domain (other parts from reference TRBV28 and TRBJ1-1): DVKVTQSSRYLVKRTGEKVFLECVQDMDHENMFWYRQDPGLGLRLIYFSYDVKMKEKGDIPEGYSVSREKKERFSLILESASTNQTSMYLCAGSLLTGWPEAFFGQGTRLTVV.

The chain combines TRBV5-1 with TRBJ2-5; possibly TRBD1 or TRBD2 for D (7 bases each). Trimming took off 4 bases at V and 5 bases at J, with 18 bases between the two ends. The CDR3 runs 15 residues. Germline values: CDR1 SGHRS, CDR2 YFSETQ. CDR3 DNA sequence: TGCGCCAGCAGCAGCGGGACAGCAGGCTCGGAGACCCAGTACTTC. Translated: CASSSGTAGSETQYF.

The CDR3 sequence is CASSWASGQETQYF. Written as DNA, the CDR3 is TGTGCCAGCAGTTGGGCTAGCGGCCAAGAGACCCAGTACTTC. The J gene is TRBJ2-5, the V gene TRBV28; 7 bases fit TRBD2. The V segment lost 4 bases and the J segment 1 base; nucleotides outside the gene matches: 3. The V gene's germline CDR1 is MDHEN and CDR2 SYDVKM. The CDR3 runs 14 residues.

The chain carries TRBV5-5 and TRBJ1-1; D ambiguous. From germline, CDR1 is SGHKS and CDR2 YYEKEE (reference sequence). V was trimmed by 1 base and J by 6 bases, leaving 7 bases between them. This CDR3 has 12 residues. The CDR3 loop is CASSLRVSEAFF. In DNA, the CDR3 is TGTGCCAGCAGCTTGCGGGTTTCTGAAGCTTTCTTT.

This clonotype came up once. The V and J genes are TRBV10-2 and TRBJ2-7; the D is unclear. CDR3 size: 11 residues. V lost 8 bases, J lost 2 bases, and 7 bases lay in between. Germline V gene sequence: CDR1 WSHSY, CDR2 SAAADI. The chain's CDR3 is CASGITYEQYF. The CDR3, as DNA: TGCGCCAGCGGGATCACCTACGAGCAGTACTTC.

The rearrangement links TRBV5-1 to TRBJ2-7, with 11 positions matching TRBD2. J was trimmed by 3 bases and V by 6 bases; bases with no gene match: 5. This CDR3 contains 14 residues. The V gene's germline CDR1 is SGHRS and CDR2 YFSETQ. CDR3 in amino acids: CASKTSGAIYEQYF. The CDR3 nucleotides are TGCGCCAGCAAGACTAGCGGGGCCATCTACGAGCAGTACTTC.

The table lists this clonotype with a few counts. This chain uses TRBV12-3 or TRBV12-4 with TRBJ2-7; TRBD1 matches 8 bases. V was pared by 4 bases and J by 6 bases, with 2 bases of the junction left unmatched. The CDR3 spans 12 residues. The CDR3 is CASSWTGREQYF. In nucleotides, the CDR3 is TGTGCCAGCAGTTGGACAGGGCGCGAGCAGTACTTC.

A word on this clonotype: A junction end diverges from the germline sequence, so it may reflect a read error. V is TRBV30 and J is TRBJ2-7, with no clear D. The CDR3 length is 12 residues. Germline CDR1 GTSNPN, CDR2 SVGIG (reference sequence). The CDR3 spells CAWSVLSNEQYF. The CDR3 DNA reads as TGTGCCTGGAGTGTCCTCTCCAACGAGCAGTACTTC.

The V call is TRBV20-1, the J call TRBJ2-3; D remains ambiguous. Per the germline V gene, CDR1 is DFQATT and CDR2 is SNEGSKA (reference sequence). The length of the CDR3 is 16 residues. V dropped 4 bases and J dropped 3 bases, with 20 bases sitting between them. In nucleotides, the CDR3 is TGCAGTGCTAATAACCCTCCGGCACCGATGACAGATACGCAGTATTTT. The encoded protein is CSANNPPAPMTDTQYF.

This rearrangement joins TRBV20-1 to TRBJ1-6, with a tentative D call TRBD1 (6 bases). Trimming cost V 5 bases and J 9 bases, with 14 bases left between them. This CDR3 contains 13 residues. Germline-derived CDR1 and CDR2 are DFQATT and SNEGSKA (reference sequence). The CDR3 DNA reads TGCAGTGCTGCCCCGGGGGCACGTTCACCCCTCCACTTT. Translating it yields CSAAPGARSPLHF.

This clonotype was seen once. CDR3 sequence reads: CASSPVGTGVPGELFF. In DNA, the CDR3 is TGTGCCAGCAGCCCGGTAGGGACAGGGGTCCCCGGGGAGCTGTTTTTT. The chain carries TRBV7-2 and TRBJ2-2, with 10 bases aligning to TRBD1. This CDR3 has 16 amino acids. V lost 5 bases to trimming and J lost 6 bases; unmatched junction nucleotides: 9. Germline V gives CDR1 SGHTA, CDR2 FQGNSA.

V gene TRBV20-1 combines with J gene TRBJ1-5, with a possible D match to TRBD1 (5 bases). This CDR3 comprises 17 residues. The V end lost 0 bases, the J end lost 2 bases, and 17 bases lay between the germline ends. CDR1 is DFQATT, CDR2 SNEGSKA, per germline (reference sequence). The CDR3 DNA reads TGCAGTGCTAGAGACCAGGGACTTCCCCGAGGCAATCAGCCCCAGCATTTT. It codes for CSARDQGLPRGNQPQHF.

In its sample, this clonotype was seen a few times. The rearrangement links TRBV7-6 to TRBJ1-4, with a weak D call TRBD1 (5 bases). Germline CDR1 reads SGHVS; CDR2 reads FNYEAQ. V lost 10 bases, J lost 8 bases, and 20 bases lay in between. The CDR3 length is 14 residues. CDR3 coding DNA: TGTGCCACCGCCTCGGGACCCCTGGGGGAAAAACTGTTTTTT. It yields the protein CATASGPLGEKLFF.

CDR3 sequence reads: CASSRDRGDYGYTF. Written as DNA, the CDR3 is TGTGCCAGCAGCCGGGACAGGGGGGACTATGGCTACACCTTC. The chain employs TRBV27 and TRBJ1-2, with TRBD1 identical over 11 bases. J was trimmed by 3 bases and V by 6 bases; bases with no gene match: 3. Germline loops: CDR1 MNHEY, CDR2 SMNVEV (reference sequence). This CDR3 has 14 amino acids.